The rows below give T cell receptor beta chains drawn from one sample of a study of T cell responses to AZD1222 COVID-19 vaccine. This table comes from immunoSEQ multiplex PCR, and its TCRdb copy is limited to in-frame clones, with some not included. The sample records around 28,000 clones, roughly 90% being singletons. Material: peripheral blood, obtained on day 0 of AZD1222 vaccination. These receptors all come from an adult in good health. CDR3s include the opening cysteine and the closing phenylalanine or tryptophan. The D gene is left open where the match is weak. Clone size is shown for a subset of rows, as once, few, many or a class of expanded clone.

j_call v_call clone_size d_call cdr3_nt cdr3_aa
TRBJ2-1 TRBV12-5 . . TGTGCTAGTGGTTATACAGGGTTTCCTAACTCCTACAATGAGCAGTTCTTC CASGYTGFPNSYNEQFF
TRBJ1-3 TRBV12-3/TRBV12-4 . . TGTGCCAGCAGGATCTCTGGAAACACCATATATTTT CASRISGNTIYF
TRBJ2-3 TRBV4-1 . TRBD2 TGCGCCAGCAGCCCAGGACTAGCGGTCCCGAATACGCAGTATTTT CASSPGLAVPNTQYF
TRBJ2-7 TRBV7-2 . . TGTGCCAGCAGGTCCAACCCAAGGGGTGCCTACGAGCAGTACTTC CASRSNPRGAYEQYF
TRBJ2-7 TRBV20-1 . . TGCAGTGCTAGTGGGGGGTCCTACGAGCAGTACTTC CSASGGSYEQYF
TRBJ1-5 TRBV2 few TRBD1 TGTGCCAGCATTAGGGACAGCGGATCTCCCCAGCATTTT CASIRDSGSPQHF
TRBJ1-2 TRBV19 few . TGTGCCAGTAGGGACAGCCTTAACTATGGCTACACCTTC CASRDSLNYGYTF
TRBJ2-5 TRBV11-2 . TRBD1 TGTGCCAGCAGCGGACAGGTCCAAGAGACCCAGTACTTC CASSGQVQETQYF
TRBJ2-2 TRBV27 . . TGTGCCAGCATTAAGCTCTTAGGAGGATGGACCGGGGAGCTGTTTTTT CASIKLLGGWTGELFF
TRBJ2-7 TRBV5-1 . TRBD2 TGCGCCAGCAGTGAAGGGAACAGCGGGAGATCAGACGAGCAGTACTTC CASSEGNSGRSDEQYF
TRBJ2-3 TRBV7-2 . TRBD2 TGTGCCAGCAGCTTAGGTAGCGGGGGGTCCCTCGGTACGCAGTATTTT CASSLGSGGSLGTQYF
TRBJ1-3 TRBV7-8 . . TGTGCCAGCAGCCATTTGGGGCACTCCTCTGGAAACACCATATATTTT CASSHLGHSSGNTIYF
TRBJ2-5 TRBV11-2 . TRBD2 TGTGCCAGCAGCTTAGATTGGGGACTAGCGGGAGCGGGGGAGACCCAGTACTTC CASSLDWGLAGAGETQYF
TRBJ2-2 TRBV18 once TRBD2 TGTGCCAGCTCCCTCGGACTAGCGGCGAACACCGGGGAGCTGTTTTTT CASSLGLAANTGELFF
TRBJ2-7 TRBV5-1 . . TGCGCCAGCAGCTTGATCCCGAGCTCCTACGAGCAGTACTTC CASSLIPSSYEQYF
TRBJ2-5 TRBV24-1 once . TGTGCCACCAGTGAAACGCCGGGGCAAGAGACCCAGTACTTC CATSETPGQETQYF
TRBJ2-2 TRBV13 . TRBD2 TGTGCCAGCAGCTTAGAGCGGGGAGGGGTGCGATCGTCCGGGGAGCTGTTTTTT CASSLERGGVRSSGELFF
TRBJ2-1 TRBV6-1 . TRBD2 TGTGCCAGCAGTGAAGTCCCCCCGGGGGCGGGAGGAGGGAATGAGCAGTTCTTC CASSEVPPGAGGGNEQFF
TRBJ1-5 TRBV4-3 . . TGCGCCAGCAGCCAGGACTACGGTGGGGTGGGTCCCCAGCATTTT CASSQDYGGVGPQHF
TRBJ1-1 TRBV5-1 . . TGCGCCAGCAGCTTGGAGGACAGTGAAGCTTTCTTT CASSLEDSEAFF
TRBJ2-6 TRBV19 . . TGTGCCAGTAGTATAGATCTGAGCTCTGGGGCCAACGTCCTGACTTTC CASSIDLSSGANVLTF
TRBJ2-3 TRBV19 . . TGTGCCAGTAGTATCGGTCGGCAGACCACAGATACGCAGTATTTT CASSIGRQTTDTQYF
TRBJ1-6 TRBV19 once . TGTGCCAGTGCCCTACAGGGAGGTGGTACTTCACCCCTCCACTTT CASALQGGGTSPLHF
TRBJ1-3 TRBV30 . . TGTGCCTGGAGTGTAGGAGCGACGGGAAACACCATATATTTT CAWSVGATGNTIYF
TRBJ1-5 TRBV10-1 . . TGCGCCAGCAGTCCAGGGGGCAATCAGCCCCAGCATTTT CASSPGGNQPQHF
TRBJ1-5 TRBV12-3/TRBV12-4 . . TGTGCCAGCAGTCCCAGGGGTCAGCCCCAGCATTTT CASSPRGQPQHF
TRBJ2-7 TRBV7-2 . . TGTGCCAGCAGGCAAACCGGGACATCTTACGAGCAGTACTTC CASRQTGTSYEQYF
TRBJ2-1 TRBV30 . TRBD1 TGTGCCTGGAGTCAAGGGGGCGCTTACAATGAGCAGTTCTTC CAWSQGGAYNEQFF